These T cell receptor beta chains were read from a single sample in a study of shared clonotypes between healthy human individuals. The assay was immunoSEQ multiplex PCR, and TCRdb's table has in-frame clones only and misses some. The repertoire has roughly 2,500,000 clones, 80% to 95% of them found once; the top ten carry more than 0.35%. The sample comprised naive CD4+ T cells from PBMCs. The source is a man aged 18 to 35 in good health. Some clones in this sample may be carry-over from other donors' samples. CDR3s leave out the opening cysteine and the closing phenylalanine or tryptophan.

J gene,V gene,CDR3 protein
TRBJ2-5,TRBV28,ASSLGSGSQETQY
TRBJ2-7,TRBV7-8,ASSPVRAGVSNEQY
TRBJ2-2,TRBV30,ASLAGGWTGELF
TRBJ2-3,TRBV11-2,ASSLITSGRALGADTQY
TRBJ1-1,TRBV6-5,ASSFSDRGSF
TRBJ1-2,TRBV19,ASSMMRGTYGYT
TRBJ1-1,TRBV5-1,ASSLVGGGDTEAF
TRBJ2-7,TRBV7-9,ASSLGQLRDGQKY
TRBJ1-2,TRBV6-6,ASSLGRGLNYGYT
TRBJ2-7,TRBV11-2,ASTFPGQVAYEQY
TRBJ2-5,TRBV5-1,ASSFRTVQETQY
TRBJ2-3,TRBV4-1,ASSQPGQIPDTQY
TRBJ2-7,TRBV28,ASSLGATGSYEQY
TRBJ1-3,TRBV9,ASSVTWTGNTIY
TRBJ2-7,TRBV27,ASSLRQGASYEQY
TRBJ2-6,TRBV4-1,ASSQEQSRSGANVLT
TRBJ2-5,TRBV7-2,ASSWGQTVETQY
TRBJ2-2,TRBV4-2,ASSASGPNTGELF
TRBJ1-2,TRBV19,AKTPHLWGKGSYT
TRBJ1-3,TRBV5-4,ASSSGQGVRNTIY
TRBJ2-3,TRBV28,ASTSVGADTQY
TRBJ2-1,TRBV7-3,ASSFGTGGKNEQF
TRBJ1-4,TRBV4-2,ASSPRDSSNEKLF
TRBJ2-1,TRBV5-6,ASSLSRTGTYEQF
TRBJ2-5,TRBV7-6,ASSLRMAGRAQETQY
TRBJ1-2,TRBV4-1,ASSLNRVVDYGYT
TRBJ2-5,TRBV18,ASSPYLGTGQETQY